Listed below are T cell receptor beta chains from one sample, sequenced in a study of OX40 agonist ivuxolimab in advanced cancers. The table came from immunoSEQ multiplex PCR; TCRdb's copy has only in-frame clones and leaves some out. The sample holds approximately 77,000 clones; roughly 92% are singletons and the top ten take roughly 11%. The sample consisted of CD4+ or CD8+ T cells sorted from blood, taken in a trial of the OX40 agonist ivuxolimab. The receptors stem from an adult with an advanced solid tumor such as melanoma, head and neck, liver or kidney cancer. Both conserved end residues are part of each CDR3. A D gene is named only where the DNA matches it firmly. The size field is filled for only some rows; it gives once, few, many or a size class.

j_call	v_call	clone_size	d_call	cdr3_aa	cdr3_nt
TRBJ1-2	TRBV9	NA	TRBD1	CASSVGTGIYGYTF	TGTGCCAGCAGCGTAGGGACAGGGATCTATGGCTACACCTTC
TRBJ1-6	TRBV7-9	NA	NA	CASSLGDSPLHF	TGTGCCAGCAGCTTAGGAGATTCACCCCTCCACTTT
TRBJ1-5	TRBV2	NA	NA	CAIGQPQHF	TGTGCCATAGGACAGCCCCAGCATTTT
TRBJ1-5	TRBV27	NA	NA	CASSPRQGNQPQHF	TGTGCCAGCAGTCCTAGACAGGGCAATCAGCCCCAGCATTTT
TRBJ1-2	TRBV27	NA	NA	CASRPTLRRGYTF	TGTGCCAGCAGGCCCACCCTCAGGAGGGGCTACACCTTC
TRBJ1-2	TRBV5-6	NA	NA	CASSLGAGIDGYTF	TGTGCCAGCAGCTTGGGGGCAGGGATTGATGGCTACACCTTC
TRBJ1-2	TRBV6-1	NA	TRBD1	CASSAGTGYGYTF	TGTGCCAGCAGTGCCGGGACAGGGTATGGCTACACCTTC
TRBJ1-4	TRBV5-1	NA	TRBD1	CASSSPPTGEGEKLFF	TGCGCCAGCAGCTCCCCCCCGACAGGGGAAGGTGAAAAACTGTTTTTT
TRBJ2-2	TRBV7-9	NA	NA	CASSLPGGGGTGELFF	TGTGCCAGCAGCTTACCCGGGGGAGGTGGCACCGGGGAGCTGTTTTTT
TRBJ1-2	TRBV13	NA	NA	CASSLGGYSGYTF	TGTGCCAGCAGCTTAGGGGGGTATTCTGGCTACACCTTC
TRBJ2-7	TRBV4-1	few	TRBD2	CASSHPGTSGSFTVSYEQYF	TGCGCCAGCAGCCACCCCGGGACTAGCGGCTCCTTCACCGTCTCCTACGAGCAGTACTTC
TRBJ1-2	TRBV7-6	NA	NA	CASSLEAGVNYGYTF	TGTGCCAGCAGCTTAGAGGCAGGGGTTAACTATGGCTACACCTTC
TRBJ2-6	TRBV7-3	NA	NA	CASSLNYGANVLTF	TGTGCCAGCAGCTTAAACTACGGGGCCAACGTCCTGACTTTC
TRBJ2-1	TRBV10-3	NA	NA	CAISEFRGLQPEQFF	TGTGCCATCAGTGAGTTTCGGGGACTCCAACCTGAGCAGTTCTTC
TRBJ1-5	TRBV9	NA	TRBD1	CASSGTGALDQPQHF	TGTGCCAGCAGCGGGACAGGGGCCTTAGATCAGCCCCAGCATTTT
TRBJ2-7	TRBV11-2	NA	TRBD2	CASSSAGRDASYEQYF	TGTGCCAGCAGCTCCGCAGGGAGGGACGCTTCCTACGAGCAGTACTTC
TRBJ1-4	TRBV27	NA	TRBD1	CASSLRNPGQANEKLFF	TGTGCCAGCAGTTTGAGAAACCCGGGACAGGCGAATGAAAAACTGTTTTTT
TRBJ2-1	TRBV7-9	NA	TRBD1	CASSLLGFSGTGDYNEQFF	TGTGCCAGCAGCTTGTTAGGATTCTCCGGGACAGGGGATTACAATGAGCAGTTCTTC
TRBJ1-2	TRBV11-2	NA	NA	CASSLDVTGGDGYTF	TGTGCCAGCAGCTTAGATGTGACAGGAGGGGATGGCTACACCTTC
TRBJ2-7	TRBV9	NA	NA	CASSVGGDRFSYEQYF	TGTGCCAGCAGCGTAGGGGGAGACAGGTTTTCCTACGAGCAGTACTTC
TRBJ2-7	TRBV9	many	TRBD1	CASSVGTGINEQYF	TGTGCCAGCAGCGTAGGGACAGGGATCAACGAGCAGTACTTC
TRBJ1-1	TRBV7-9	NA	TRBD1	CASSSTWDRGWTEAFF	TGTGCCAGCAGCTCCACGTGGGACAGGGGATGGACTGAAGCTTTCTTT
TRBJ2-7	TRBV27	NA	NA	CASSFSRGGYEQYF	TGTGCCAGCAGTTTCTCCAGGGGGGGCTACGAGCAGTACTTC
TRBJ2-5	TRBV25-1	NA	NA	CASAEGVGRETQYF	TGTGCCAGCGCTGAGGGGGTAGGTAGAGAGACCCAGTACTTC
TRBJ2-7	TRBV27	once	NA	CASTPSEGALTYEQYF	TGTGCCAGCACTCCATCTGAGGGAGCCCTAACCTACGAGCAGTACTTC
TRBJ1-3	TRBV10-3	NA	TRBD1	CAIYRDRGPGNTIYF	TGTGCCATCTACCGGGACAGGGGGCCTGGAAACACCATATATTTT
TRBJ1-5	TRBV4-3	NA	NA	CASSQGVQGGQPQHF	TGCGCCAGCAGCCAAGGTGTCCAGGGAGGACAGCCCCAGCATTTT
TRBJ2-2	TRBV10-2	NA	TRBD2	CAIGTSGGSGELFF	TGCGCCATCGGGACTAGCGGGGGGAGCGGGGAGCTGTTTTTT
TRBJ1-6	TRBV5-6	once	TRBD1	CASTLFRDRYNSPLHF	TGTGCCAGCACCCTCTTCCGGGACAGATATAATTCACCCCTCCACTTT
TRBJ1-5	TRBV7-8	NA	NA	CASTIRAGDVSNQPQHF	TGTGCCAGCACCATTAGGGCAGGTGATGTGAGCAATCAGCCCCAGCATTTT
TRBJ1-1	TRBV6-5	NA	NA	CASSFYINTEAFF	TGTGCCAGCAGTTTCTACATAAACACTGAAGCTTTCTTT